This entry lists 15 T cell receptor beta chains sequenced from one sample in a study of cytomegalovirus exposure and HLA in healthy donors. PCR involved 60 Vbeta and 13 Jbeta primers. Method: immunoSEQ multiplex PCR; TCRdb's copy keeps in-frame clones and lacks some. The repertoire has about 130,000 clones, 76% of them found once; the top ten carry around 3.2%. The sequenced sample consisted of PBMCs. The receptors stem from a man aged 35 to 55 in good health and CMV-seronegative.

The V gene is TRBV5-4, the J gene TRBJ1-2, with D unresolved. This CDR3 has 13 residues. V gave up 0 bases and J gave up 9 bases, with 12 bases separating them. Germline CDR1 is SGHNT and CDR2 is YYREEE (reference sequence). CDR3: CASSLDAERSYTF. The DNA for the CDR3 is TGTGCCAGCAGCTTGGACGCGGAGCGAAGCTACACCTTC.

The CDR3 sequence is CASRRSPGQGGGQFF. The CDR3 DNA is TGTGCCAGCAGACGTAGTCCGGGACAGGGTGGGGGGCAGTTCTTC. The rearrangement joins TRBV28 to TRBJ2-1; 9 bases align to TRBD1. The CDR3 loop spans 15 amino acids. Trimming at V came to 6 bases and at J to 12 bases, leaving 15 bases not matched to a gene. Germline V lookup: CDR1 MDHEN, CDR2 SYDVKM.

This chain uses TRBV28 with TRBJ2-5, with no clear D. The V gene lost 7 bases and the J gene lost 1 base, with 13 bases spanning the gap. This CDR3 region has 14 residues. Germline assignment: CDR1 MDHEN and CDR2 SYDVKM. The CDR3 DNA follows: TGTGCCAGCACCCCCGTATCCCGCCAAGAGACCCAGTACTTC. Translating gives CASTPVSRQETQYF.

The gene calls are TRBV9 and TRBJ2-5, with 11 bases aligning to TRBD2. V shed 4 bases and J 5 bases; nucleotides not matched to a gene: 4. Germline CDR1 reads SGDLS; CDR2 reads YYNGEE. The CDR3 runs to 14 residues. This chain's CDR3 is CASSRLAGRETQYF. The CDR3 nucleotides read TGTGCCAGCAGCCGACTAGCGGGGAGGGAGACCCAGTACTTC.

The CDR3 bases are TGTGCCACTTCCGGGGGTGCGGGCCCATACAATGAGCAGTTCTTC. Translated: CATSGGAGPYNEQFF. The V gene is TRBV28, the J gene TRBJ2-1, with D possibly TRBD2 on 6 matching bases. The V end was cut by 10 bases, the J end by 4 bases, with 20 bases between. CDR3 length: 15 residues. Per the germline V gene, CDR1 is MDHEN and CDR2 is SYDVKM.

The chain combines TRBV29-1 with TRBJ2-1; D possibly corresponds to TRBD2 (6 bases). The CDR3 spans 14 residues. V lost 4 bases and J 1 base, leaving 11 bases between the germline ends. The germline gives CDR1 SQVTM, CDR2 ANQGSEA. The CDR3 spells CSVAVTSSYNEQFF. Here the CDR3 DNA reads TGCAGCGTTGCTGTGACTAGTTCCTACAATGAGCAGTTCTTC.

This chain connects TRBV9 to TRBJ1-1; the D gene is possibly TRBD1 (5 bases). The germline CDR1 and CDR2 sequences are SGDLS and YYNGEE. Trimming pared 3 bases from V and 0 bases from J, leaving 9 bases between. The CDR3 spans 14 residues. CDR3 residues: CASSEDSMNTEAFF. The CDR3 coding sequence is TGTGCCAGCAGCGAAGACAGCATGAACACTGAAGCTTTCTTT.

This clone was seen a handful of times. V gene TRBV19 combines with J gene TRBJ2-2; 14 bases fit TRBD2. Germline CDR1 and CDR2: LNHDA and SQIVND (reference sequence). The CDR3 runs to 18 residues. Unmatched junction bases numbered 5, after V lost 5 bases and J lost 0 bases. CDR3 sequence reads: CASSPRLAGGPNTGELFF. CDR3 in DNA: TGTGCCAGTAGTCCCAGACTAGCGGGAGGGCCGAACACCGGGGAGCTGTTTTTT.

J is TRBJ2-7 and V is TRBV11-2; weak D call: TRBD2 (5 bases). Germline CDR1 and CDR2: SGHAT and FQNNGV. CDR3 length: 15 residues. V gave up 1 base and J gave up 2 bases, with 12 bases separating them. CDR3 in amino acids: CASSLVTGWAYEQYF. CDR3 DNA: TGTGCCAGCAGCTTAGTAACGGGGTGGGCCTACGAGCAGTACTTC. The variable domain in full, with the rest retrieved from reference TRBV11-2 and TRBJ2-7, is EAGVAQSPRYKIIEKRQSVAFWCNPISGHATLYWYQQILGQGPKLLIQFQNNGVVDDSQLPKDRFSAERLKGVDSTLKIQPAKLEDSAVYLCASSLVTGWAYEQYFGPGTRLTVT.

This clone was detected only a few times. The rearrangement uses TRBV5-5 and TRBJ2-7; 7 nucleotides agree with TRBD1. The J segment lost 4 bases and the V segment lost 4 bases, leaving 5 bases of the junction unmatched. CDR1 and CDR2 from the germline V gene are SGHKS and YYEKEE (reference sequence). The CDR3 loop spans 13 amino acids. CDR3 protein: CASSHLQGYEQYF. CDR3 nucleotide sequence: TGTGCCAGCAGCCATCTACAGGGGTACGAGCAGTACTTC.

This clone was seen ten or more times. This chain joins TRBV27 and TRBJ1-2; TRBD1 is a possible D gene (6 bases). V gave up 5 bases and J gave up 4 bases, with 17 bases separating them. From germline, CDR1 is MNHEY and CDR2 SMNVEV (reference sequence). CDR3 size: 15 residues. CDR3 loop: CASSNRDNPFYGYTF. CDR3 DNA sequence: TGTGCCAGCAGTAACCGGGACAATCCCTTCTATGGCTACACCTTC.

This chain links TRBV29-1 with TRBJ1-1; weak D call: TRBD1 (5 bases). The CDR3 runs to 13 residues. In germline, CDR1 is SQVTM, CDR2 ANQGSEA. Trimming removed 7 bases from V and 6 bases from J, with 18 bases in between. CDR3 sequence: CSARQMVSPEAFF. Here the CDR3 DNA reads TGCAGCGCTCGACAGATGGTTTCTCCTGAAGCTTTCTTT.

V is TRBV5-4 and J is TRBJ2-2; no firm D call. V lost 2 bases, J lost 5 bases, and 10 bases lay in between. This CDR3 is 14 amino acids long. Germline values: CDR1 SGHNT, CDR2 YYREEE (reference sequence). The CDR3 region is CASSFSPWTGELFF. CDR3 DNA sequence: TGTGCCAGCAGCTTCAGTCCTTGGACCGGGGAGCTGTTTTTT.

This chain connects TRBV15 to TRBJ1-3, with TRBD1 identical over 8 bases. The germline V gene has CDR1 LNHNV and CDR2 YYDKDF (reference sequence). The CDR3 is made up of 15 amino acids. With V trimmed by 1 base and J by 8 bases, 7 bases remained unmatched. The CDR3 is CATSRGGQGADTIYF. CDR3 DNA: TGTGCCACCAGCAGAGGCGGGCAGGGGGCAGACACCATATATTTT.

The CDR3 DNA reads as TGTGCCAGTGGTGGTGAGCGACATCCCGCCAGGGTCTCCTTTTACGAGCAGTACTTC. It translates to CASGGERHPARVSFYEQYF. V is TRBV7-8 and J is TRBJ2-7; the D gene is possibly TRBD1 (5 bases). The CDR3 covers 19 residues. Between the trimmed V and J ends, which lost 9 bases and 4 bases, there was a span of 34 bases. Germline CDR1 and CDR2: SGHVS and FQNEAQ.